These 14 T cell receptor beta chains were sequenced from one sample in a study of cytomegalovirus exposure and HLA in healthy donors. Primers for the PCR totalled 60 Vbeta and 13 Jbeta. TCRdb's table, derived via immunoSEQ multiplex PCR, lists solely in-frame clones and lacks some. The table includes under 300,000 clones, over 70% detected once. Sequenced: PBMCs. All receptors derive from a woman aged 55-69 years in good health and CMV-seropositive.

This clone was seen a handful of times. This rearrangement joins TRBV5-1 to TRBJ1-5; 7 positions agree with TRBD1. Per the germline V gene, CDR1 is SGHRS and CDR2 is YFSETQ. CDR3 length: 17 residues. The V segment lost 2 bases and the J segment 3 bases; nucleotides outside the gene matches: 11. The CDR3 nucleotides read TGCGCCAGCAGCTTTACGCCATCCGGGACAGACAATCAGCCCCAGCATTTT. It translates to CASSFTPSGTDNQPQHF.

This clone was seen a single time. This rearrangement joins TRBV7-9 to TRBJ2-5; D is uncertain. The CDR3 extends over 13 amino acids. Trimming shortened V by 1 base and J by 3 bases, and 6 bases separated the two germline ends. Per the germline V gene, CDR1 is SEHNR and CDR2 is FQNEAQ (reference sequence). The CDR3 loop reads CASSLGEEETQYF. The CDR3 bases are TGTGCCAGCAGCTTAGGTGAGGAAGAGACCCAGTACTTC.

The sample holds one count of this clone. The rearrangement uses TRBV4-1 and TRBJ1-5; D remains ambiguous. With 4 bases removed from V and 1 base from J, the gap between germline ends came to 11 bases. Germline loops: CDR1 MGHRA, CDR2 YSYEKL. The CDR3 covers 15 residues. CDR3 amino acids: CASSRVRGSNQPQHF. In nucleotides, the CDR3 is TGCGCCAGCAGCCGCGTACGGGGAAGCAATCAGCCCCAGCATTTT.

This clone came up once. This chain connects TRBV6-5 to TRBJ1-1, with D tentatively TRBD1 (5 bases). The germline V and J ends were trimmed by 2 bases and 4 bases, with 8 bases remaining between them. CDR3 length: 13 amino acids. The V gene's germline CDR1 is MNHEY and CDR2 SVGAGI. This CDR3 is CASSYQTGTEAFF. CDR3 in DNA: TGTGCCAGCAGTTACCAAACAGGCACTGAAGCTTTCTTT.

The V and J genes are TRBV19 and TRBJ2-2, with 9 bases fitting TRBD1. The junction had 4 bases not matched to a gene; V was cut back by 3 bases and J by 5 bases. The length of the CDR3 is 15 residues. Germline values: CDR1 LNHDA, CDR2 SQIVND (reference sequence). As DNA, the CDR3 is TGTGCCAGTAGTATGCGGACAGGGGTTACCGGGGAGCTGTTTTTT. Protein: CASSMRTGVTGELFF.

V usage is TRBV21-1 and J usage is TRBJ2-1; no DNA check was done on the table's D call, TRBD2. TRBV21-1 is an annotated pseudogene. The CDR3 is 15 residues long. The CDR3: CASSIVGRELSEQFF. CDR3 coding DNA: TGTGCCAGCAGCATTGTCGGGCGGGAGCTAAGTGAGCAGTTCTTC.

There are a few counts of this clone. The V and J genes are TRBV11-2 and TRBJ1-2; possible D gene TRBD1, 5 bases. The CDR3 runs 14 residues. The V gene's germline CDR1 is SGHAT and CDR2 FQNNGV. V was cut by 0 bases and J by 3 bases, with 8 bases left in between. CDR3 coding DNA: TGTGCCAGCAGCTTAGATATAGGGGACTATGGCTACACCTTC. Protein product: CASSLDIGDYGYTF.

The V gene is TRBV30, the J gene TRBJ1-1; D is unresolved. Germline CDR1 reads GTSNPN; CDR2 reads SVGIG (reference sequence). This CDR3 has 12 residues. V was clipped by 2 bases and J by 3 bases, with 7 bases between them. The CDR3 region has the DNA TGTGCCTGGAGTTTCGGTCACACTGAAGCTTTCTTT. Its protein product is CAWSFGHTEAFF.

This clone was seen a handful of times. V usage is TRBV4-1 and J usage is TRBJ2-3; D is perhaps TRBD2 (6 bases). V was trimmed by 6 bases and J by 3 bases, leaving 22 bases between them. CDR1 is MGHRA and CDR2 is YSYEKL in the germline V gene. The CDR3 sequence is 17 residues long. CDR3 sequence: CASRASRDLARTDTQYF. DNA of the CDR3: TGCGCCAGCAGAGCATCCCGGGACTTGGCAAGGACAGATACGCAGTATTTT.

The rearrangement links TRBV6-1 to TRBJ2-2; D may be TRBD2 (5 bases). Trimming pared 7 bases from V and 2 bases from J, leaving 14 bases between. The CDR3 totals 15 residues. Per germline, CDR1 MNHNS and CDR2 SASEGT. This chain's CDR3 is CASKKWEINTGELFF. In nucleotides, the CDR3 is TGTGCCAGCAAAAAATGGGAGATTAACACCGGGGAGCTGTTTTTT.

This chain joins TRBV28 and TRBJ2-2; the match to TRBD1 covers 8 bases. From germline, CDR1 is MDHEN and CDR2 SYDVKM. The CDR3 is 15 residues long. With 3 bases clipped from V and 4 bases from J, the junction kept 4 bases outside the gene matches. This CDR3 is CASSLVTGGTGELFF. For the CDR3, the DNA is TGTGCCAGCAGTTTGGTAACAGGGGGCACCGGGGAGCTGTTTTTT. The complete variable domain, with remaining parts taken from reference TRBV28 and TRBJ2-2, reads DVKVTQSSRYLVKRTGEKVFLECVQDMDHENMFWYRQDPGLGLRLIYFSYDVKMKEKGDIPEGYSVSREKKERFSLILESASTNQTSMYLCASSLVTGGTGELFFGEGSRLTVL.

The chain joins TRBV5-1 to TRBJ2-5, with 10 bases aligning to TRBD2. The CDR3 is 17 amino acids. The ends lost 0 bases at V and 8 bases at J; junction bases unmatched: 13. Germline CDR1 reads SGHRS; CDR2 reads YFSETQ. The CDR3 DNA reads TGCGCCAGCAGCTTGGCCCTAGCGGGAGCCCGCCCGGTTACCCAGTACTTC. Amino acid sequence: CASSLALAGARPVTQYF.

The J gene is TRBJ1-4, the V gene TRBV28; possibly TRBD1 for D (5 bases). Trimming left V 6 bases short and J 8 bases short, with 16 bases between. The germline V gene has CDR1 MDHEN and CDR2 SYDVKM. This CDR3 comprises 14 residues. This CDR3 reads CASRHLGGLEKLFF. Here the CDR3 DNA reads TGTGCCAGCAGACACTTGGGGGGATTAGAAAAACTGTTTTTT. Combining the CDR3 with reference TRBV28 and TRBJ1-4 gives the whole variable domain DVKVTQSSRYLVKRTGEKVFLECVQDMDHENMFWYRQDPGLGLRLIYFSYDVKMKEKGDIPEGYSVSREKKERFSLILESASTNQTSMYLCASRHLGGLEKLFFGSGTQLSVL.

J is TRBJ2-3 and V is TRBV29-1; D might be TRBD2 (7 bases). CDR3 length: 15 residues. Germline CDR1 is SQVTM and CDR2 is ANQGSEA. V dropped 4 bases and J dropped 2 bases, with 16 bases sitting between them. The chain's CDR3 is CSVGGGTMLTDTQYF. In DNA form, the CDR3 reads TGCAGCGTTGGGGGGGGGACAATGCTCACAGATACGCAGTATTTT.